The count of the clone carrying this TCR beta chain is one. The CDR3 is 17 residues long. CDR1 and CDR2 from the germline V gene are MNHEY and SMNVEV (reference sequence). Deletions cut 0 bases from V and 7 bases from J, with 19 bases between. As handled by the study authors: Cell counts per sample came from amplifying reference gene primers. Here immunoSEQ multiplex PCR was the method, and the copy in TCRdb shows in-frame clones only, minus some. The DNA was the basis for D and trimming; V, J and clone size are from that table. The data contain over 60,000 clones, 89% of them seen just once; the ten biggest clones take up roughly 8.8%. The source of the sample is a study of blood T cell repertoires in COVID-19.

The specimen sequenced was peripheral blood. This clonotype was sampled from a man at least 80 years old with acute or convalescent COVID-19. The J gene is TRBJ1-3, the V gene TRBV27; D unresolved. CDR3: CASSLSFPGGIRNTIYF. DNA for the CDR3: TGTGCCAGCAGTTTATCATTCCCTGGCGGCATCCGGAACACCATATATTTT.